This entry is about one T cell receptor beta chain. Antigen specificity is unknown. Sequencing used immunoSEQ multiplex PCR; TCRdb keeps in-frame clones, though not all of them. The data show 92,000 or so clones, 95% to 98% seen once. The entry originates in a study of cytomegalovirus exposure and HLA in healthy donors. The V gene's germline CDR1 is SGDLS and CDR2 YYNGEE. The germline V and J ends were trimmed by 1 base and 2 bases, with 12 bases remaining between them. This CDR3 has 15 residues. Points from the study as a whole: Rare sequences made up most TCRs, while some public TCRs were found in many donors.

Sequencing was carried out using PBMCs. The genes are TRBV9 and TRBJ2-5; no reliable D call. The clonotype originates from a man between 18 and 29 years old in good health and CMV-seronegative. The CDR3 spells CASSVYATPQETQYF. Here the CDR3 DNA reads TGTGCCAGCAGCGTATATGCTACCCCACAAGAGACCCAGTACTTC.